This TCR beta chain derives from a study of vaccination and CD4 T cells after COVID-19. The Oncomine TCR Beta short-read assay was what sequenced the DNA obtained from cultured CD4+ T cells. TCRdb re-analysed the PCR reads in MiXCR, keeping a single row per CDR3 protein. Of 20,000 to 30,000 distinct CDR3 sequences listed, approximately 50% are singletons. Specified treatment: roughly 10-day PBMC culture with coronavirus spike peptide pools or control peptides (ViraFEST assay). Comments on this clonotype: Its specificity is not known.

Trimming cost V 4 bases and J 13 bases, with 17 bases left between them. CDR3 size: 14 residues. The V gene's germline CDR1 is SGHTA and CDR2 FQGNSA. The chain is built from TRBV7-2 and TRBJ1-6; the D gene is possibly TRBD1 (5 bases). Sequencing was done on a sample of CD4+ T cells from blood, cultured in vitro. This TCR came from a human donor who had recovered from COVID-19. The CDR3 DNA sequence: TGTGCCAGCAGCTCCGGGGATGGGGGGAGGCCCCTCCACTTT. It codes for CASSSGDGGRPLHF.